This TCR beta chain was recovered during a study of OX40 agonist ivuxolimab in advanced cancers. The wider study: Prior therapy, whether anti-PD-1, anti-PD-L1 or anti-CTLA-4, was allowed, and more than 35% had some. Three patients, one with hepatocellular carcinoma and two with cutaneous melanoma, achieved partial responses.

No patient had autoimmune disease or received systemic immunosuppression. V dropped 5 bases and J dropped 0 bases, with 14 bases sitting between them. The CDR3 length is 16 residues. Germline V CDR1 and CDR2: SEHNR, FQNEAQ (reference sequence). This table comes from immunoSEQ multiplex PCR, and its TCRdb copy is limited to in-frame clones, with some not included. The data show tens of thousands of clones, 91% seen once. The specimen was CD4+ or CD8+ T cells sorted from blood, collected in a trial of the OX40 agonist ivuxolimab. This clonotype was obtained from an adult with an advanced solid tumor such as melanoma, head and neck, liver or kidney cancer. The J gene is TRBJ1-3, the V gene TRBV7-9; D is perhaps TRBD1 (5 bases). The CDR3 sequence: CASSLDSTFSGNTIYF. The DNA for the CDR3 is TGTGCCAGCAGCCTTGACAGTACCTTCTCTGGAAACACCATATATTTT.